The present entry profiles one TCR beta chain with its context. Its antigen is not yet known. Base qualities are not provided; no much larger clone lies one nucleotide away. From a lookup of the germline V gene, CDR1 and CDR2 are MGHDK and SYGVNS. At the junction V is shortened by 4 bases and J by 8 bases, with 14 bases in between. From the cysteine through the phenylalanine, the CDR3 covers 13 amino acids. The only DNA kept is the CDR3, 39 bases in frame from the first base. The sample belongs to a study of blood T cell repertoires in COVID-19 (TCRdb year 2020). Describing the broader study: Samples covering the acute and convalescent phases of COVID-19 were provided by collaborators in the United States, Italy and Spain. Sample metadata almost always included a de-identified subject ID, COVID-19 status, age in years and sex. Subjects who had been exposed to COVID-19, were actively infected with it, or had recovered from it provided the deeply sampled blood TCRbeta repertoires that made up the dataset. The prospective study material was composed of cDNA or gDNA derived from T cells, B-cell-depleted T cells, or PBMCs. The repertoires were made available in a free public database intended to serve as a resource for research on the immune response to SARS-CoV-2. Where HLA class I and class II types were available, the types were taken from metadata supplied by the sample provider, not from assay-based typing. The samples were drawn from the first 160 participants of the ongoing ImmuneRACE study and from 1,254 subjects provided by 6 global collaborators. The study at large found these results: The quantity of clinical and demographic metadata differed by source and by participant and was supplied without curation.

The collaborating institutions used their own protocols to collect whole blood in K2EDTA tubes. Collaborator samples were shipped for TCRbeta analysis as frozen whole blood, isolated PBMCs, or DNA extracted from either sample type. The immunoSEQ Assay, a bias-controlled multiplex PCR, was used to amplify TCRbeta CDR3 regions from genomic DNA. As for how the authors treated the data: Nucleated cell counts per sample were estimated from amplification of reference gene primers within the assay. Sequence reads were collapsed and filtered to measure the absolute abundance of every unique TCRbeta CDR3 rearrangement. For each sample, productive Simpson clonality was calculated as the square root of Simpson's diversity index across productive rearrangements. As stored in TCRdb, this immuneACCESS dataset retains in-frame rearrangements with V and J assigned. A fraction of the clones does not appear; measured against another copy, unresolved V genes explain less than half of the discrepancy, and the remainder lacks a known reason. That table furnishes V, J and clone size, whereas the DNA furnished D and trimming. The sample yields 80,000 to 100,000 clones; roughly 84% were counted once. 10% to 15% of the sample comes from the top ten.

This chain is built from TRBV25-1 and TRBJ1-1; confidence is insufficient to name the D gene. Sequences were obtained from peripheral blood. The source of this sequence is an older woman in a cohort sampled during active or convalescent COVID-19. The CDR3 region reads CASSGNLRSEAFF. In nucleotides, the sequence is TGTGCCAGCAGTGGAAACCTACGTTCAGAAGCTTTCTTT. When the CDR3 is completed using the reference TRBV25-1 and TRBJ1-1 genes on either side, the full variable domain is EADIYQTPRYLVIGTGKKITLECSQTMGHDKMYWYQQDPGMELHLIHYSYGVNSTEKGDLSSESTVSRIRTEHFPLTLESARPSHTSQYLCASSGNLRSEAFFGQGTRLTVV.